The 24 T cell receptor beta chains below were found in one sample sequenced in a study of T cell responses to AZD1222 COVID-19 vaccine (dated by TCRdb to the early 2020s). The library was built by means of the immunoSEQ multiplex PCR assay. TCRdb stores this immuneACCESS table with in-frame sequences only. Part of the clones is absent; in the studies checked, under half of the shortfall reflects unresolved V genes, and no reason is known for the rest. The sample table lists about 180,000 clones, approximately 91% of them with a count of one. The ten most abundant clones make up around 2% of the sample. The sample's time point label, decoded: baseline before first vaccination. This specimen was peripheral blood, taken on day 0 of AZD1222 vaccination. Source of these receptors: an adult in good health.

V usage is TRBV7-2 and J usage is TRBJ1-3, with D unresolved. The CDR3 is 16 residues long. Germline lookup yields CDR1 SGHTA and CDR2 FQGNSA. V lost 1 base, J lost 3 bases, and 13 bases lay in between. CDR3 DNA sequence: TGTGCCAGCAGCTTAGGCCCCCCGGGAGGTGGAAACACCATATATTTT. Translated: CASSLGPPGGGNTIYF.

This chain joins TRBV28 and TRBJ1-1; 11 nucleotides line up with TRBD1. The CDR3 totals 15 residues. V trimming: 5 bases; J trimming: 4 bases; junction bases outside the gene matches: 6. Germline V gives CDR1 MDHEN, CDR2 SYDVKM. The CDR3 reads CASSAPGTGGTEAFF. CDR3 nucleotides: TGTGCCAGCAGTGCTCCCGGGACAGGGGGCACTGAAGCTTTCTTT.

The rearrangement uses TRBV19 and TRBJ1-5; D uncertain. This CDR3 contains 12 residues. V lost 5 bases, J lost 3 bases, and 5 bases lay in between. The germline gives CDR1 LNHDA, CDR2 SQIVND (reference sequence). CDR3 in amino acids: CASSLPNQPQHF. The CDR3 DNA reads TGTGCCAGTAGTCTGCCCAATCAGCCCCAGCATTTT.

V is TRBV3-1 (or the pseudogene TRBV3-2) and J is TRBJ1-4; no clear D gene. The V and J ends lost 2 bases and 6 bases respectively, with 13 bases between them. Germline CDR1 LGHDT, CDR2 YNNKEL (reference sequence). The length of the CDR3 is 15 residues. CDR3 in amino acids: CASSQSSNRDEKLFF. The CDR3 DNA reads TGTGCCAGCAGCCAAAGTTCGAATAGAGATGAAAAACTGTTTTTT.

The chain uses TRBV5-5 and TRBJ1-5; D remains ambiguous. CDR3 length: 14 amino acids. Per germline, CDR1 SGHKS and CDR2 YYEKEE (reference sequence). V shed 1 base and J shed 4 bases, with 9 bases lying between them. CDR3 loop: CASSLLTTNQPQHF. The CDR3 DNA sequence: TGTGCCAGCAGCTTGTTGACGACTAATCAGCCCCAGCATTTT.

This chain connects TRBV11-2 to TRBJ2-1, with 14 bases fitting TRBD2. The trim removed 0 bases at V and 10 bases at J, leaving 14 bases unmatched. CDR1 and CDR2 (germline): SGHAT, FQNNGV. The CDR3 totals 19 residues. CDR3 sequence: CASSLDPGLAGAGYGEQFF. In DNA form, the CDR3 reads TGTGCCAGCAGCTTAGACCCGGGACTAGCGGGAGCCGGCTACGGAGAGCAGTTCTTC. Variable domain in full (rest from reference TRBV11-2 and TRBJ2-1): EAGVAQSPRYKIIEKRQSVAFWCNPISGHATLYWYQQILGQGPKLLIQFQNNGVVDDSQLPKDRFSAERLKGVDSTLKIQPAKLEDSAVYLCASSLDPGLAGAGYGEQFFGPGTRLTVL.

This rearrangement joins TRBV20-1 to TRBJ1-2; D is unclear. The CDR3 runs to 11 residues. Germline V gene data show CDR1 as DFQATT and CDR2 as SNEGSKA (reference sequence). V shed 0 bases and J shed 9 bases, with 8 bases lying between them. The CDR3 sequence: CSARERISYTF. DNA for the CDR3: TGCAGTGCTAGAGAAAGGATTAGCTACACCTTC.

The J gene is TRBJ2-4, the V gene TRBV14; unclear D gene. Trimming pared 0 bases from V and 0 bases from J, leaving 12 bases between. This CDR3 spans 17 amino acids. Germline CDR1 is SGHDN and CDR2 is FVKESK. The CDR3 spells CASSQDLARGAKNIQYF. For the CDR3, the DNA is TGTGCCAGCAGCCAAGATTTGGCCCGAGGAGCCAAAAACATTCAGTACTTC.

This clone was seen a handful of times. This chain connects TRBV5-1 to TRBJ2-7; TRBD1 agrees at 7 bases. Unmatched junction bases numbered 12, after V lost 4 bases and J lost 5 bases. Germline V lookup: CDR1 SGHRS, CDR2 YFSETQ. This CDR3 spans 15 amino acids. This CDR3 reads CASSRTGDPRDEQYF. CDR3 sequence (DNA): TGCGCCAGCAGCCGGACAGGAGACCCCCGCGACGAGCAGTACTTC.

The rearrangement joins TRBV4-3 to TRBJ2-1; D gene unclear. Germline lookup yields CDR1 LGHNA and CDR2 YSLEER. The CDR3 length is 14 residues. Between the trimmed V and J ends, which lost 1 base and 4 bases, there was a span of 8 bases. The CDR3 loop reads CASSQVQRYNEQFF. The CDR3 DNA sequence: TGCGCCAGCAGCCAAGTGCAGCGTTACAATGAGCAGTTCTTC.

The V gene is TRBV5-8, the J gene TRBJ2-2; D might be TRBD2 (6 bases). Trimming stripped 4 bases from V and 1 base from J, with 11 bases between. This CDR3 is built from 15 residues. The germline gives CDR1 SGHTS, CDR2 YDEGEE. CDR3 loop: CASSPGLLNTGELFF. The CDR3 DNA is TGTGCCAGCAGCCCGGGACTCTTGAACACCGGGGAGCTGTTTTTT. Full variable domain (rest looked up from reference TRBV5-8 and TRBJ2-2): EAGVTQSPTHLIKTRGQQATLRCSPISGHTSVYWYQQALGLGLQFLLWYDEGEERNRGNFPPRFSGRQFPNYSSELNVNALELEDSALYLCASSPGLLNTGELFFGEGSRLTVL.

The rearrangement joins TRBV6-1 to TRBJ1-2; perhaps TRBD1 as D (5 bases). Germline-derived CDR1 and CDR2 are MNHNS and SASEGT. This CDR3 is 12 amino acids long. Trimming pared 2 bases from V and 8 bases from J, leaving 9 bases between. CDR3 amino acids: CASSESGQGYTF. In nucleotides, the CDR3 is TGTGCCAGCAGTGAATCGGGGCAGGGCTACACCTTC.

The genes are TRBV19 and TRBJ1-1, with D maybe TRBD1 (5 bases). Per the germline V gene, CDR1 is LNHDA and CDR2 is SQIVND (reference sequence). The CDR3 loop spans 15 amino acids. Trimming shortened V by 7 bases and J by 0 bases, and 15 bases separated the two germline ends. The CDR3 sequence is CASNHITGLNTEAFF. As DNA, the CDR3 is TGTGCCAGTAACCACATCACGGGGCTGAACACTGAAGCTTTCTTT.

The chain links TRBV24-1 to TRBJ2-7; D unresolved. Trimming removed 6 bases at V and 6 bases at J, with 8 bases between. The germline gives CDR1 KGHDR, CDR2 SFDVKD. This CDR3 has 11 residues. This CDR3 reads CATSYGGEQYF. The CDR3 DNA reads TGTGCCACCAGTTATGGTGGCGAGCAGTACTTC.

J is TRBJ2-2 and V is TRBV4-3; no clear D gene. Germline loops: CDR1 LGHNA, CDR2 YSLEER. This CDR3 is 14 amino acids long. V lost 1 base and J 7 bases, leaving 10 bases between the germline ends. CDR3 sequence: CASSQASVDGELFF. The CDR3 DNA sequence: TGCGCCAGCAGCCAAGCAAGCGTTGACGGGGAGCTGTTTTTT.

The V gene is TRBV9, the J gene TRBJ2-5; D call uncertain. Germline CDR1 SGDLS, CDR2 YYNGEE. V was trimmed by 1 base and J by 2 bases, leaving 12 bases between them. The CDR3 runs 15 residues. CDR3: CASSVTLGVQETQYF. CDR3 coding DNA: TGTGCCAGCAGCGTAACTCTTGGCGTACAAGAGACCCAGTACTTC.

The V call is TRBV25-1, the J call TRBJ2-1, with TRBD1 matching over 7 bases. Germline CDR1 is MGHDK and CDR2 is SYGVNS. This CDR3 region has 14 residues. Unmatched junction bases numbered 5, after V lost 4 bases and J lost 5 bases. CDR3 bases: TGTGCCAGCAGTGCGGCTAGGGGGCACAATGAGCAGTTCTTC. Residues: CASSAARGHNEQFF.

The CDR3 loop is CASSSGDRVTFF. CDR3 DNA: TGTGCCAGCAGCTCGGGGGACAGGGTAACTTTCTTT. This chain connects TRBV5-5 to TRBJ1-1, with TRBD1 identical over 9 bases. With V trimmed by 3 bases and J by 12 bases, 6 bases remained unmatched. This CDR3 comprises 12 residues. Germline-derived CDR1 and CDR2 are SGHKS and YYEKEE (reference sequence).

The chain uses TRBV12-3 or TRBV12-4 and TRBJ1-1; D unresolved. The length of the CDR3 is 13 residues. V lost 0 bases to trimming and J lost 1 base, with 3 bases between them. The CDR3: CASSLAGNTEAFF. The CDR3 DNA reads TGTGCCAGCAGTTTAGCGGGGAACACTGAAGCTTTCTTT.

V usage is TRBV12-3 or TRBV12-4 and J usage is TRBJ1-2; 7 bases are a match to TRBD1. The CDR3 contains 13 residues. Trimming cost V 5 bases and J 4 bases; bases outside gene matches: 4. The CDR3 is CASSATGIYGYTF. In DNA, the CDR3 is TGTGCCAGCAGTGCGACAGGGATCTATGGCTACACCTTC.

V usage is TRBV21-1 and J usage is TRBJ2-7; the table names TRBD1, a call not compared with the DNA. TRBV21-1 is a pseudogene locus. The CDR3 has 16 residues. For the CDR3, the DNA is TGTGCCAGCAGCACCCCTCGACAGGGTGGGATCTACGAGCAGTACTTC. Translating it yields CASSTPRQGGIYEQYF.

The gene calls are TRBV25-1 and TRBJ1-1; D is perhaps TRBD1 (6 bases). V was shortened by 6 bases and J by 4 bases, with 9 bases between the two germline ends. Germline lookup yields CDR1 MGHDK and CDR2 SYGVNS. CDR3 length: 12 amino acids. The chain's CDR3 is CASRTGSTEAFF. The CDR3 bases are TGTGCCAGCAGAACAGGGAGCACTGAAGCTTTCTTT.

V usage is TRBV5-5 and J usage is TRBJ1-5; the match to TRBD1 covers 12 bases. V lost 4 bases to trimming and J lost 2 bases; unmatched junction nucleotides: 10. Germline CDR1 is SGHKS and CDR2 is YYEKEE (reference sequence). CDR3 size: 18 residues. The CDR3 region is CASSPGTGGPLRNQPQHF. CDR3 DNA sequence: TGTGCCAGCAGCCCCGGGACAGGGGGCCCACTGCGCAATCAGCCCCAGCATTTT.

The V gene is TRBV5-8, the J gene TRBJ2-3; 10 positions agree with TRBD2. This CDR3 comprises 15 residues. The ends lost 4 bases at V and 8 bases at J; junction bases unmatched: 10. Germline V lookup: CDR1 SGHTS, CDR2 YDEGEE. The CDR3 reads CASSRLPAGGGTQYF. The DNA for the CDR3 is TGTGCCAGCAGCCGCCTACCAGCGGGAGGGGGTACGCAGTATTTT.